This T cell receptor beta chain was obtained from a study of blood T cells in healthy people across ages. It was with a sample-barcoded 5' primer and a J-beta primer mix that a second PCR of about 7 to 12 cycles was run. MiXCR, run by TCRdb on the 5' RACE reads, gives a single entry per CDR3 protein. Of about 1.4 million distinct CDR3 sequences in the sample, almost 60% were seen once. PBMCs, at least 7 million per sample, were isolated. General study results and limits: There were more naive CD4+ cells and higher diversity in long-lived donors than in aged donors. Samples with more naive T cells showed higher observed beta diversity.

Worth noting for this clonotype: What it binds is unknown.

The sample was blood. The TCR was taken from a young man in good health.

CDR3 in amino acids: CASKTPGTSRYNEQFF. CDR3 DNA: TGTGCCAGCAAAACCCCCGGGACTAGCAGGTACAATGAGCAGTTCTTC. The chain recombines TRBV27 with TRBJ2-1; 9 positions agree with TRBD2. The V and J ends lost 7 bases and 4 bases, in that order; junction bases with no gene match: 11. The CDR3 is made up of 16 amino acids. Germline V gene data show CDR1 as MNHEY and CDR2 as SMNVEV (reference sequence).